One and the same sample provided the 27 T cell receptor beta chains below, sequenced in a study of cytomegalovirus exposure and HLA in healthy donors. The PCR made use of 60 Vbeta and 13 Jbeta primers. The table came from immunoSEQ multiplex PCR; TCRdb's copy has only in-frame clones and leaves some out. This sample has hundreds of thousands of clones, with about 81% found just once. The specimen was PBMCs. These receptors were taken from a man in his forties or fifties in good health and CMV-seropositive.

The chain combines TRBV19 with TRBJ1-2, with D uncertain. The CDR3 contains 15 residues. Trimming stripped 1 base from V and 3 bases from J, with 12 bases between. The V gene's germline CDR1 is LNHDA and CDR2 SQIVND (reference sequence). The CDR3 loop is CASSIGSWADYGYTF. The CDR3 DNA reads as TGTGCCAGTAGTATAGGCAGCTGGGCAGACTATGGCTACACCTTC. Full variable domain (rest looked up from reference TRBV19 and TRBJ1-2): DGGITQSPKYLFRKEGQNVTLSCEQNLNHDAMYWYRQDPGQGLRLIYYSQIVNDFQKGDIAEGYSVSREKKESFPLTVTSAQKNPTAFYLCASSIGSWADYGYTFGSGTRLTVV.

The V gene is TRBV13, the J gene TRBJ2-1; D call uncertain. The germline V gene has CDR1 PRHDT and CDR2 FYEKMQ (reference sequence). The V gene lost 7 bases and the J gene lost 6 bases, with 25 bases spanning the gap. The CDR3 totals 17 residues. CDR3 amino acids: CASTSTPGRPTTNEQFF. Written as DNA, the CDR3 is TGTGCCAGCACCTCGACCCCCGGCCGACCTACTACCAATGAGCAGTTCTTC.

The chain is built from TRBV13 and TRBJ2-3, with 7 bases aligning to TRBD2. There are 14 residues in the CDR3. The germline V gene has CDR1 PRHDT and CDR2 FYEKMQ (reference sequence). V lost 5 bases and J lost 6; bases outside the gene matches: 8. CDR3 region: CASSPREDRDTQYF. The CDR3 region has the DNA TGTGCCAGCAGCCCCCGGGAGGACCGCGATACGCAGTATTTT.

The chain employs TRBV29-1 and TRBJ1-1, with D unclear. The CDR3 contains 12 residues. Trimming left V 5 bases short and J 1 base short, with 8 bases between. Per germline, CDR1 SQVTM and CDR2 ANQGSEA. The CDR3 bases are TGCAGCGTTTCCGCGGGGAACACTGAAGCTTTCTTT. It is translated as CSVSAGNTEAFF. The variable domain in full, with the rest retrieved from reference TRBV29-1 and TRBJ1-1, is SAVISQKPSRDICQRGTSLTIQCQVDSQVTMMFWYRQQPGQSLTLIATANQGSEATYESGFVIDKFPISRPNLTFSTLTVSNMSPEDSSIYLCSVSAGNTEAFFGQGTRLTVV.

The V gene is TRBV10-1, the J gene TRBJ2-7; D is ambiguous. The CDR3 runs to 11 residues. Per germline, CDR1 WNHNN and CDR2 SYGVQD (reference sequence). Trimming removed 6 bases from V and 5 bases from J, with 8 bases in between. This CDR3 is CASSDSDEQYF. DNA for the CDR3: TGCGCCAGCAGCGACTCGGACGAGCAGTACTTC.

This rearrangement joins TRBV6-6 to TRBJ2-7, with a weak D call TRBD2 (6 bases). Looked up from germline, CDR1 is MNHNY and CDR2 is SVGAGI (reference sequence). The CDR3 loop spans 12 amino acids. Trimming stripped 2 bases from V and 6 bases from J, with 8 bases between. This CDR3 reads CASSYGGLEQYV. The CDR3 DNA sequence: TGTGCCAGCAGTTACGGAGGGCTCGAGCAGTACGTC.

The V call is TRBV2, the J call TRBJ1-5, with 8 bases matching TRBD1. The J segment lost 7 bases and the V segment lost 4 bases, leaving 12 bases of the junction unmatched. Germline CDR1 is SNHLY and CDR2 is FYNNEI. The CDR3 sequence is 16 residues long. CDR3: CASSGAPTGDWQPQHF. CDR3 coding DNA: TGTGCCAGCAGTGGAGCCCCGACAGGGGATTGGCAGCCCCAGCATTTT.

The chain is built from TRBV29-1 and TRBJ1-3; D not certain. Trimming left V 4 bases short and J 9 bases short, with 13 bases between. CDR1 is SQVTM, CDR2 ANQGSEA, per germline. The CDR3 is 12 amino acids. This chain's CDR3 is CSVAWPEGTIYF. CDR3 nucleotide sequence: TGCAGCGTTGCGTGGCCAGAGGGCACCATATATTTT.

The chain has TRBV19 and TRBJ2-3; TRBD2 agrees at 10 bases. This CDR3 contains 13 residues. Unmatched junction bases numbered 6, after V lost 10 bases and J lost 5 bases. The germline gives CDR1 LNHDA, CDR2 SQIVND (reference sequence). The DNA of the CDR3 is TGTGCCACCGCAGCGGGAGGGAGAGATACGCAGTATTTT. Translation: CATAAGGRDTQYF.

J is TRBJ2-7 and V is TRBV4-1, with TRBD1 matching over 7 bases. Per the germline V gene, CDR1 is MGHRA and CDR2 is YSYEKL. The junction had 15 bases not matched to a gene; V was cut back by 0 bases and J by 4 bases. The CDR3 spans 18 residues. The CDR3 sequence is CASSQEGGPGLVGYEQYV. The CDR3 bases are TGCGCCAGCAGCCAAGAAGGGGGCCCGGGGCTAGTTGGGTACGAGCAGTACGTC.

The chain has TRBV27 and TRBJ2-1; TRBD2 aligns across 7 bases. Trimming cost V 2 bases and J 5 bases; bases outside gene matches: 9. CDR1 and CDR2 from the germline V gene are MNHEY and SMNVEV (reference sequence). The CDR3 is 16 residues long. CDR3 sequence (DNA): TGTGCCAGCAGTTTAAAGGGTAGCGGGTTACACAATGAGCAGTTCTTC. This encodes CASSLKGSGLHNEQFF.

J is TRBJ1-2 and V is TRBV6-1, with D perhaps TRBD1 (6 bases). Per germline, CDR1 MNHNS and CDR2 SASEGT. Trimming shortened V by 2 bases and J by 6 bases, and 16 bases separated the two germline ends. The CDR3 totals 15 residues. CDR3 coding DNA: TGTGCCAGCAGTGAATTCGGCGGGGGCGGGGATGGCTACACCTTC. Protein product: CASSEFGGGGDGYTF.

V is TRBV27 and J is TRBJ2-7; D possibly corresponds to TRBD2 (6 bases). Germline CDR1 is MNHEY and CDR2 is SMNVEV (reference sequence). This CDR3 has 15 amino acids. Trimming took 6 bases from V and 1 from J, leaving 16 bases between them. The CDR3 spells CASRGSRDWSYEQYF. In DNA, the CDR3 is TGTGCCAGCAGGGGAAGCCGGGACTGGTCCTACGAGCAGTACTTC.

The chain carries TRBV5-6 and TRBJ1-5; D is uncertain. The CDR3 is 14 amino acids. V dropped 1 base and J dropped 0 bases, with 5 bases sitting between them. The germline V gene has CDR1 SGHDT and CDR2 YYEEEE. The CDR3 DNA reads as TGTGCCAGCAGCTTGTCCTATAGCAATCAGCCCCAGCATTTT. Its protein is CASSLSYSNQPQHF. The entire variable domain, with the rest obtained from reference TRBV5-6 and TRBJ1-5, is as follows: DAGVTQSPTHLIKTRGQQVTLRCSPKSGHDTVSWYQQALGQGPQFIFQYYEEEERQRGNFPDRFSGHQFPNYSSELNVNALLLGDSALYLCASSLSYSNQPQHFGDGTRLSIL.

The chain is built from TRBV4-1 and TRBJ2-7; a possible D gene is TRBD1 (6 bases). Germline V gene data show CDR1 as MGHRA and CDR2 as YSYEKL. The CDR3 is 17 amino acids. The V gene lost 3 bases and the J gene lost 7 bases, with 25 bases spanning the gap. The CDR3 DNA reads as TGCGCCAGCAGCCAGGATGACCGGACAGCACTACGACCGGAGCAGTACTTC. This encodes CASSQDDRTALRPEQYF.

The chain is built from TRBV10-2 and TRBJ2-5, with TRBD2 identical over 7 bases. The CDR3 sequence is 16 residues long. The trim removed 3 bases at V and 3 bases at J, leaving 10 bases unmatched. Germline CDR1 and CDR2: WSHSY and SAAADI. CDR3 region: CASSDRGSGIEETQYF. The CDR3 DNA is TGCGCCAGCAGTGACCGGGGAAGCGGGATTGAAGAGACCCAGTACTTC.

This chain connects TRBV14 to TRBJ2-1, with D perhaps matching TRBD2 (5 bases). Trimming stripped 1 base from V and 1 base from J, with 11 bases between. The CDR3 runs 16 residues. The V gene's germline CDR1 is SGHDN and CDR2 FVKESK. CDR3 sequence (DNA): TGTGCCAGCAGCCAAGGGTCTGGCGGGTCCTACAATGAGCAGTTCTTC. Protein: CASSQGSGGSYNEQFF.

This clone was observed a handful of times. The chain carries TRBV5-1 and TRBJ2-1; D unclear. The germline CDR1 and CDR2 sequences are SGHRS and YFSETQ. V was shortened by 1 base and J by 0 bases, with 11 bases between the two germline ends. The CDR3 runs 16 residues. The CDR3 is CASSLPLISSYNEQFF. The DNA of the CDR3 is TGCGCCAGCAGCTTGCCCCTCATTAGCTCCTACAATGAGCAGTTCTTC.

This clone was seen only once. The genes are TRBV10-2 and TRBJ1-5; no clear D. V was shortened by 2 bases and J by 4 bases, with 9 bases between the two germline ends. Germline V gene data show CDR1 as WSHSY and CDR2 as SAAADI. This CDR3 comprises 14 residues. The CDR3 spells CASSEHRENQPQHF. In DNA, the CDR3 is TGCGCCAGCAGTGAGCACAGAGAGAATCAGCCCCAGCATTTT.

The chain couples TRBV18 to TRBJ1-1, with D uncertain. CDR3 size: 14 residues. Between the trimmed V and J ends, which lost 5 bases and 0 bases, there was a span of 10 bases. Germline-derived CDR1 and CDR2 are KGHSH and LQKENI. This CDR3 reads CASSSTLVNTEAFF. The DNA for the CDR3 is TGTGCCAGCTCATCGACACTTGTGAACACTGAAGCTTTCTTT.

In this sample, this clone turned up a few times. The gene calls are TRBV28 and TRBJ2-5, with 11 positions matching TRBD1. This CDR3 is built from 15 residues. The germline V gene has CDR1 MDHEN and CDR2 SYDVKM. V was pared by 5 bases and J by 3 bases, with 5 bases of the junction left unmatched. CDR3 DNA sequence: TGTGCCAGCAGTGGGACAGGGGGGATTAAAGAGACCCAGTACTTC. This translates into CASSGTGGIKETQYF.

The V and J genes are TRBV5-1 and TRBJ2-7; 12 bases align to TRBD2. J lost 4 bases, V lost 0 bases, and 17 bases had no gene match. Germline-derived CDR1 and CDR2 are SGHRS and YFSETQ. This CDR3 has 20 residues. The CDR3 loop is CASSLGSAIGLAGLTYEQYF. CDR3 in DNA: TGCGCCAGCAGCTTGGGCTCCGCTATTGGACTAGCGGGACTTACTTACGAGCAGTACTTC.

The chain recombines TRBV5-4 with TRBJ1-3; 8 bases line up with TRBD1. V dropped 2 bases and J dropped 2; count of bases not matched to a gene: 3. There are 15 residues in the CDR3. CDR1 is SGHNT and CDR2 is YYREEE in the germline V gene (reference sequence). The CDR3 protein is CASSLPTGAGNTIYF. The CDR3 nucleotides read TGTGCCAGCAGCTTACCGACAGGGGCTGGAAACACCATATATTTT.

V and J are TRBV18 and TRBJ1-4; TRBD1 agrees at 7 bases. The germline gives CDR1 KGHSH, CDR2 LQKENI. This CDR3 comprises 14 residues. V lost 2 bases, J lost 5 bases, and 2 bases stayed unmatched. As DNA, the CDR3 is TGTGCCAGCTCACCATCCAGGGGGAATGAAAAACTGTTTTTT. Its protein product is CASSPSRGNEKLFF.

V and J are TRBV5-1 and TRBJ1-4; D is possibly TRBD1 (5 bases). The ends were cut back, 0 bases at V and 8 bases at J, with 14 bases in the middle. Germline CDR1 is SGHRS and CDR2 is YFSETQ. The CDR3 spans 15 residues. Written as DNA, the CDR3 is TGCGCCAGCAGCTTGGAGGGCAGGGCCCGGGAAAAACTGTTTTTT. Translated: CASSLEGRAREKLFF.

CDR3 amino acids: CASSLTSNTEAFF. For the CDR3, the DNA is TGTGCCAGCAGCTTAACCTCGAACACTGAAGCTTTCTTT. The chain has TRBV7-3 and TRBJ1-1; D ambiguous. Per the germline V gene, CDR1 is SGHTA and CDR2 is FQGTGA. The CDR3 spans 13 residues. Trimming took off 0 bases at V and 1 base at J, with 3 bases between the two ends. Based on the CDR3 plus reference TRBV7-3 and TRBJ1-1, the full variable domain is GAGVSQTPSNKVTEKGKYVELRCDPISGHTALYWYRQSLGQGPEFLIYFQGTGAADDSGLPNDRFFAVRPEGSVSTLKIQRTERGDSAVYLCASSLTSNTEAFFGQGTRLTVV.

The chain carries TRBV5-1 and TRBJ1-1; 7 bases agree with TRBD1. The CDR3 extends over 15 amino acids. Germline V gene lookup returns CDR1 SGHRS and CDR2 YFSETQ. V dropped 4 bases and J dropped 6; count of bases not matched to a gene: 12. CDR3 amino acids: CASSLDRPDEAEAFF. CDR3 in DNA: TGCGCCAGCAGCCTGGACAGGCCGGATGAGGCTGAAGCTTTCTTT.